These T cell receptor beta chains were read from a single sample in a study of shared T cell receptors in the human thymus. Data came from immunoSEQ multiplex PCR; TCRdb stores just in-frame clones and leaves some out. The sample includes some 660,000 clones, approximately 87% seen only once; the top ten take 0.0094%. The same sample was also studied in work on human thymus T cells.

The sequencing input was thymocytes. The receptor source for this set is a boy younger than two with a congenital heart defect. The CDR3 runs from the conserved cysteine through the conserved F or W. The D gene is left open where the match is weak. Part of the rows lack a size; the others show once, few, many or a class for expanded clones.

TRBV4-1	TRBD2	-	TRBJ2-7	TGCGCCAGCAGCCAAGACCCCCTGACTAGCGGGATCAAGGGCGAGCAGTACTTC	CASSQDPLTSGIKGEQYF
TRBV6-5	-	-	TRBJ1-4	TGTGCCAGCAAGAATGGCCAGGTTTCTAATGAAAAACTGTTTTTT	CASKNGQVSNEKLFF
TRBV27	-	-	TRBJ2-7	TGTGCCAGCAGCTTCCTCGGGTCCGAGCAGTACTTC	CASSFLGSEQYF
TRBV19	TRBD2	-	TRBJ2-7	TGTGCCAGTAGTATGACTAGCGGAACACTGTACGAGCAGTACTTC	CASSMTSGTLYEQYF
TRBV6-5	-	-	TRBJ2-7	TGTGCCAGCAGTCGAGGAGGGGGCGACGAGCAGTACTTC	CASSRGGGDEQYF
TRBV30	TRBD2	-	TRBJ2-7	TGTGCCTGGGGACTAGCTATGTTCGAGCAGTACTTC	CAWGLAMFEQYF
TRBV18	TRBD1	-	TRBJ1-5	TGTGCCAGCTCATCACATCGGGACAGGGGGCTGGAGAGCAATCAGCCCCAGCATTTT	CASSSHRDRGLESNQPQHF
TRBV30	TRBD1	-	TRBJ1-2	TGTGCCTGGAGTGTGTCTCGGGACAGAACTAACTATGGCTACACCTTC	CAWSVSRDRTNYGYTF
TRBV4-3	TRBD2	-	TRBJ2-2	TGCGCCAGCAGCCAGGTCTCGTGGGCTAGCGGGACCGTGAACACCGGGGAGCTGTTTTTT	CASSQVSWASGTVNTGELFF
TRBV7-8	-	-	TRBJ2-2	TGTGCCAGCAGCTTAGTCTCTGGCGGGACCGGGGAGCTGTTTTTT	CASSLVSGGTGELFF
TRBV7-9	-	-	TRBJ1-2	TGTGCCAGCAGCTTAAACGGTAACTATGGCTACACCTTC	CASSLNGNYGYTF
TRBV5-6	-	-	TRBJ1-4	TGTGCCAGCAGAGCCTATCACCGGAGATATGAAAAACTGTTTTTT	CASRAYHRRYEKLFF
TRBV10-2	-	-	TRBJ1-5	TGCGCCAGCAGTGGGACAGCCCATCAGCCCCAGCATTTT	CASSGTAHQPQHF
TRBV4-1	-	-	TRBJ2-6	TGCGCCAGCAGCCAAGACCGCCGGGTTCCTTCCACCTCTGGGGCCAACGTCCTGACTTTC	CASSQDRRVPSTSGANVLTF
TRBV4-3	TRBD2	-	TRBJ2-1	TGCGCCAGCAGCCACGCGGGAGTGGTCGATGAGCAGTTCTTC	CASSHAGVVDEQFF
TRBV14	TRBD1	-	TRBJ2-3	TGTGCCAGCAGCCAAGAGTCCGGGACAGGGCCTGAGACAGATACGCAGTATTTT	CASSQESGTGPETDTQYF
TRBV27	TRBD2	-	TRBJ2-7	TGTGCCAGCAGTCCTGCTGCTCGGACTAGCGGGGGCTACGAGCAGTACTTC	CASSPAARTSGGYEQYF
TRBV7-8	TRBD2	-	TRBJ2-7	TGTGCCAGCAGCTCCCAACGAGCGGGAGAGGTCTTGGAGCAGTACTTC	CASSSQRAGEVLEQYF
TRBV6-5	-	once	TRBJ1-5	TGTGCCAGCAGTTTTGGGCCAGGTTATAGCAATCAGCCCCAGCATTTT	CASSFGPGYSNQPQHF
TRBV5-6	TRBD1	-	TRBJ2-1	TGTGCCAGCAGCGTGGGGACAGGGGAAGATGAGCAGTTCTTC	CASSVGTGEDEQFF
TRBV14	-	-	TRBJ1-2	TGTGCCAGCAGCCAAGAGGACCTTGGGGGCGCGTCGGGCTACACCTTC	CASSQEDLGGASGYTF
TRBV12-5	TRBD1	-	TRBJ2-1	TGTGCTAGTGGTCCAAACCCGGGACAGGGGTCATCTGAGCAGTTCTTC	CASGPNPGQGSSEQFF
TRBV30	-	-	TRBJ1-3	TGTGCCTGGAGCCCGCACTCTCCGGGACAAATAACCTCTGGAAACACCATATATTTT	CAWSPHSPGQITSGNTIYF
TRBV4-1	TRBD1	-	TRBJ2-7	TGCGCCAGCAGCCAAGACGGGGACAGGGACTACGAGCAGTACTTC	CASSQDGDRDYEQYF
TRBV19	TRBD1	few	TRBJ2-1	TGTGCCAGTAGACTAGACCGGGACAGGCCCTACAATGAGCAGTTCTTC	CASRLDRDRPYNEQFF
TRBV13	TRBD1	-	TRBJ2-7	TGTGCCAGCACCCACAGGGGAACCTACGAGCAGTACTTC	CASTHRGTYEQYF
TRBV5-1	TRBD1	-	TRBJ1-6	TGCGCCAGCAGCTTGGTTCCGGACAGGGGTTCACCCCTCCACTTT	CASSLVPDRGSPLHF
TRBV25-1	-	-	TRBJ2-7	TGTGCCAGCTCACAGGGTGCGAATGACTCCTACGAGCAGTACTTC	CASSQGANDSYEQYF
TRBV28	TRBD1	-	TRBJ2-7	TGTGCCAGCAGCTTCTTCGTGGACTTTTCAGGGGGCGAGCCCTACGAGCAGTACTTC	CASSFFVDFSGGEPYEQYF
TRBV7-9	-	-	TRBJ1-1	TGTGCCAGCAGCTTAGGGGGCACAGAATTGTTGGGGCCTGAAGCTTTCTTT	CASSLGGTELLGPEAFF
TRBV2	-	-	TRBJ1-4	TGTGCCAGCAGAGCTGGGACACCTACAACTAATGAAAAACTGTTTTTT	CASRAGTPTTNEKLFF
TRBV11-2	TRBD2	-	TRBJ2-3	TGTGCCAGCAGCTTCCGTGTGCGGGAGGGCCGGTCAGATACGCAGTATTTT	CASSFRVREGRSDTQYF